The following is a TCR beta chain sequence with its context. The target antigen is unknown. These data originate in a study of T cells after yellow fever vaccination. The study, taken as a whole, reports: Contaminating bulk clonotypes could be abundant in FACS-sorted repertoires. Subsequent booster samples again held most clones from primary vaccination (96% CD4, over 80% CD8).

TCRdb independently ran MiXCR on the 5' RACE reads; one entry per CDR3 protein. Of more than 350,000 distinct CDR3 sequences in the sample, approximately 10% were seen once. The CDR3 sequence is 13 residues long. V lost 3 bases and J lost 6, with 9 bases in between. Germline lookup yields CDR1 KGHSH and CDR2 LQKENI. This receptor was identified in a man younger than 35 who received the YFV17D yellow fever vaccine. The genes are TRBV18 and TRBJ1-5; D uncertain. The sequencing used PBMCs, collected on the day of the first yellow fever vaccination. CDR3 nucleotide sequence: TGTGCCAGCTCACCTGGGGATGGTCAGCCCCAGCATTTT. Translating gives CASSPGDGQPQHF.